These 27 T cell receptor beta chains share one sample of origin, sequenced in a study of T cell repertoires in cytomegalovirus infection. TCRdb redid the calling of the reads with MiXCR, one entry per CDR3 protein. The sample lists around 260,000 distinct CDR3 sequences, approximately 10% occurring once. The sample consisted of PBMCs. The receptors shown here come from a human donor in good health (CMV status not recorded). Some clones in this sample may be carry-over from other donors' samples.

The V gene is TRBV15, the J gene TRBJ1-2; weak D call: TRBD1 (5 bases). The germline V gene has CDR1 LNHNV and CDR2 YYDKDF (reference sequence). The CDR3 is 13 amino acids. Trimming pared 1 base from V and 7 bases from J, leaving 10 bases between. Here the CDR3 reads CATSRGGLVGYTF. The CDR3 nucleotides are TGTGCCACCAGCAGAGGGGGCCTCGTTGGCTACACCTTC.

The table lists this clonotype with many counts. V and J are TRBV7-6 and TRBJ1-1; 8 bases are a match to TRBD1. V lost 3 bases to trimming and J lost 4 bases; unmatched junction nucleotides: 10. The CDR3 spans 16 residues. Germline-derived CDR1 and CDR2 are SGHVS and FNYEAQ. CDR3 DNA sequence: TGTGCCAGCAGCTTGGGGATTCTTACAGGGGGCACTGAAGCTTTCTTT. It yields the protein CASSLGILTGGTEAFF.

V is TRBV6-6 and J is TRBJ1-2, with D unresolved. V lost 4 bases and J 2 bases, leaving 8 bases between the germline ends. The CDR3 spans 13 residues. Germline-derived CDR1 and CDR2 are MNHNY and SVGAGI (reference sequence). The CDR3 bases are TGTGCCAGCAGTTCGAACACCAACTATGGCTACACCTTC. It codes for CASSSNTNYGYTF.

This clonotype was seen a few times. The J gene is TRBJ2-7, the V gene TRBV24-1; D is ambiguous. V lost 12 bases and J lost 4, with 9 bases in between. CDR1 and CDR2 from the germline V gene are KGHDR and SFDVKD. CDR3 length: 10 amino acids. The chain's CDR3 is CAPHYYEQYF. CDR3 coding DNA: TGTGCCCCCCATTATTACGAGCAGTACTTC.

This clonotype was seen ten or more times. The J gene is TRBJ2-2, the V gene TRBV7-3; D is unclear. CDR1 is SGHTA, CDR2 FQGTGA, per germline. The CDR3 sequence is 13 residues long. With 5 bases removed from V and 6 bases from J, the gap between germline ends came to 10 bases. CDR3 sequence: CASSPILAGELFF. CDR3 in DNA: TGTGCCAGCAGCCCGATTCTTGCCGGGGAGCTGTTTTTT.

This clonotype was detected ten times or more. The chain employs TRBV10-2 and TRBJ1-1; 9 positions agree with TRBD1. V was pared by 3 bases and J by 9 bases, with 8 bases of the junction left unmatched. CDR1 and CDR2 (germline): WSHSY, SAAADI. CDR3 size: 14 residues. The CDR3 loop reads CASSELQGAVKAFF. The CDR3 DNA reads as TGCGCCAGCAGTGAATTACAGGGGGCGGTTAAAGCTTTCTTT.

This clonotype was detected ten times or more. The V call is TRBV12-3 or TRBV12-4, the J call TRBJ2-2; 10 bases match TRBD1. The CDR3 is 13 amino acids. Unmatched junction bases numbered 3, after V lost 10 bases and J lost 4 bases. CDR3: CATRDRGTGELFF. CDR3 in DNA: TGTGCCACCCGGGACAGGGGCACCGGGGAGCTGTTTTTT.

The CDR3 nucleotides read TGTGCCAGCACAGTCGGACCCATAAATTCCTACGAGCAGTACTTC. Translated, it gives CASTVGPINSYEQYF. The gene calls are TRBV28 and TRBJ2-7, with D unresolved. The CDR3 runs 15 residues. V gave up 7 bases and J gave up 1 base, with 17 bases separating them. Germline V lookup: CDR1 MDHEN, CDR2 SYDVKM.

This clonotype was picked up many times. The V gene is TRBV6-1, the J gene TRBJ2-5; TRBD2 might be the D (5 bases). There are 16 residues in the CDR3. The V end was cut by 3 bases, the J end by 2 bases, with 16 bases between. Germline V gene data show CDR1 as MNHNS and CDR2 as SASEGT. The CDR3 nucleotides are TGTGCCAGCAGTGACCTACTAGGAGCCCTACAAGAGACCCAGTACTTC. Its protein is CASSDLLGALQETQYF.

Ten or more counts support this clonotype. The chain carries TRBV9 and TRBJ2-5; perhaps TRBD2 as D (6 bases). The germline gives CDR1 SGDLS, CDR2 YYNGEE. Trimming took off 3 bases at V and 3 bases at J, with 15 bases between the two ends. This CDR3 region has 15 residues. CDR3 DNA: TGTGCCAGCAGCGGAGGAGGGACCGCAGAAGAGACCCAGTACTTC. The encoded protein is CASSGGGTAEETQYF.

V is TRBV19 and J is TRBJ2-5; weak D call: TRBD1 (7 bases). Germline V lookup: CDR1 LNHDA, CDR2 SQIVND (reference sequence). CDR3 size: 13 residues. Trimming shortened V by 6 bases and J by 3 bases, and 11 bases separated the two germline ends. For the CDR3, the DNA is TGTGCCAGTAGGTCCAGGGGGGAAGAGACCCAGTACTTC. Protein: CASRSRGEETQYF. The full variable domain, with the rest looked up from reference TRBV19 and TRBJ2-5, is DGGITQSPKYLFRKEGQNVTLSCEQNLNHDAMYWYRQDPGQGLRLIYYSQIVNDFQKGDIAEGYSVSREKKESFPLTVTSAQKNPTAFYLCASRSRGEETQYFGPGTRLLVL.

This clonotype has a count of ten or more. The chain joins TRBV10-3 to TRBJ2-7; TRBD2 aligns across 7 bases. This CDR3 region has 14 residues. V shed 1 base and J 5 bases; nucleotides not matched to a gene: 5. Germline V gene data show CDR1 as ENHRY and CDR2 as SYGVKD. The CDR3 sequence is CAISELGGIDEQYF. In nucleotides, the CDR3 is TGTGCCATCAGTGAGTTGGGAGGGATAGACGAGCAGTACTTC.

This clonotype was recorded at least ten times. This chain uses TRBV28 with TRBJ1-5; D ambiguous. Trimming stripped 6 bases from V and 5 bases from J, with 11 bases between. The V gene's germline CDR1 is MDHEN and CDR2 SYDVKM. The CDR3 extends over 13 amino acids. The CDR3 nucleotides are TGTGCCAGCAGCAGCCCCGGGTATCAGCCCCAGCATTTT. This sequence encodes CASSSPGYQPQHF.

The V and J genes are TRBV29-1 and TRBJ2-1; 11 nucleotides agree with TRBD2. This CDR3 is built from 17 residues. Germline V gene sequence: CDR1 SQVTM, CDR2 ANQGSEA. V shed 4 bases, J shed 5 bases, and the junction held 13 bases outside the gene matches. The chain's CDR3 is CSVARERRLAGNNEQFF. For the CDR3, the DNA is TGCAGCGTTGCTAGGGAGAGGAGACTAGCGGGGAACAATGAGCAGTTCTTC.

This clonotype has ten or more counts. This sequence joins TRBV7-2 and TRBJ1-6; D is perhaps TRBD1 (5 bases). The CDR3 runs to 15 residues. Trimming took off 5 bases at V and 7 bases at J, with 15 bases between the two ends. Germline V gives CDR1 SGHTA, CDR2 FQGNSA. In DNA form, the CDR3 reads TGTGCCAGCAGCGCCCTATGGGGCTTGAATTCACCCCTCCACTTT. This codes for CASSALWGLNSPLHF.

There are many counts of this clonotype. The chain carries TRBV7-2 and TRBJ2-4, with a possible D match to TRBD1 (6 bases). CDR1 is SGHTA and CDR2 is FQGNSA in the germline V gene. Trimming removed 6 bases from V and 5 bases from J, with 11 bases in between. This CDR3 spans 13 amino acids. CDR3 nucleotides: TGTGCCAGCAGACAGGGTGCACAAAACATTCAGTACTTC. Protein: CASRQGAQNIQYF.

This clonotype was detected only a few times. V and J are TRBV11-2 and TRBJ2-5; the D gene is possibly TRBD1 (6 bases). Germline-derived CDR1 and CDR2 are SGHAT and FQNNGV. Trimming removed 6 bases from V and 1 base from J, with 15 bases in between. There are 15 residues in the CDR3. The CDR3 bases are TGTGCCAGCAGTCCGCCCCCAGGGGCCCAAGAGACCCAGTACTTC. It encodes CASSPPPGAQETQYF.

This clonotype has a count of ten or more. The rearrangement links TRBV7-2 to TRBJ2-5; TRBD2 matches at 8 bases. Germline CDR1 is SGHTA and CDR2 is FQGNSA. V lost 3 bases and J lost 5; bases outside the gene matches: 8. The CDR3 has 15 residues. The DNA of the CDR3 is TGTGCCAGCAGCTTCAGCGGGAGAGCATGGGAGACCCAGTACTTC. It specifies CASSFSGRAWETQYF.

This clonotype was observed at least ten times. The rearrangement joins TRBV15 to TRBJ1-1; tentative D call: TRBD1 (5 bases). The germline V gene encodes CDR1 LNHNV and CDR2 YYDKDF (reference sequence). This CDR3 region has 15 residues. Between the trimmed V and J ends, which lost 1 base and 3 bases, there was a span of 12 bases. Here the CDR3 DNA reads TGTGCCACCAGCAGAGCAGGGAGTTATGACACTGAAGCTTTCTTT. This sequence encodes CATSRAGSYDTEAFF.

This clonotype was observed a few times. The CDR3 DNA follows: TGCAGTGCCAATGGGGGGTTGGTGAGCGAGCAGTACTTC. This gives the protein CSANGGLVSEQYF. The V gene is TRBV20-1, the J gene TRBJ2-7, with D perhaps TRBD2 (6 bases). V was clipped by 6 bases and J by 6 bases, with 18 bases between them. CDR3 size: 13 residues. Germline V gives CDR1 DFQATT, CDR2 SNEGSKA (reference sequence).

This clonotype was seen ten or more times. The chain employs TRBV7-2 and TRBJ1-2; D is uncertain. Trimming pared 3 bases from V and 2 bases from J, leaving 7 bases between. Germline V lookup: CDR1 SGHTA, CDR2 FQGNSA. The CDR3 is 13 residues long. The CDR3 reads CASSFNGNYGYTF. DNA of the CDR3: TGTGCCAGCAGCTTCAACGGAAACTATGGCTACACCTTC.

This clonotype has a handful of counts. V is TRBV19 and J is TRBJ1-1; possible D gene TRBD1, 6 bases. There are 13 residues in the CDR3. Germline CDR1 is LNHDA and CDR2 is SQIVND (reference sequence). The V end was cut by 4 bases, the J end by 3 bases, with 9 bases between. CDR3 sequence reads: CASSRTGYTEAFF. The CDR3 region has the DNA TGTGCCAGTAGTAGAACAGGGTACACTGAAGCTTTCTTT.

This clonotype was recorded a few times. This chain connects TRBV7-2 to TRBJ1-1; D gene unclear. V lost 1 base and J lost 0, with 9 bases in between. Looked up from germline, CDR1 is SGHTA and CDR2 is FQGNSA. CDR3 size: 15 residues. DNA for the CDR3: TGTGCCAGCAGCTTAGTGGGAAACCTGAACACTGAAGCTTTCTTT. Residues: CASSLVGNLNTEAFF.

In its sample, this clonotype was seen many times. This sequence joins TRBV6-1 and TRBJ2-7; the match to TRBD2 covers 11 bases. The CDR3 consists of 16 residues. The J segment lost 2 bases and the V segment lost 4 bases, leaving 7 bases of the junction unmatched. The germline V gene has CDR1 MNHNS and CDR2 SASEGT. The CDR3 DNA reads TGTGCCAGCAGTGCACTAGCGGGGGTGGTCCCCTACGAGCAGTACTTC. This sequence encodes CASSALAGVVPYEQYF.

Many counts were recorded for this clonotype. The DNA of the CDR3 is TGTGCCAGCAGCACAGGGACAGCCGGGAACTATGGCTACACCTTC. As protein: CASSTGTAGNYGYTF. The V gene is TRBV7-2, the J gene TRBJ1-2, with 7 positions matching TRBD1. Germline V lookup: CDR1 SGHTA, CDR2 FQGNSA. V lost 5 bases, J lost 2 bases, and 8 bases stayed unmatched. The CDR3 is 15 amino acids.

V usage is TRBV11-2 and J usage is TRBJ2-7, with TRBD2 as a possible D gene (5 bases). V lost 1 base, J lost 0 bases, and 10 bases lay in between. The germline V gene has CDR1 SGHAT and CDR2 FQNNGV. This CDR3 has 15 amino acids. CDR3 in amino acids: CASSLAERSSYEQYF. DNA for the CDR3: TGTGCCAGCAGCTTAGCCGAGCGGAGCTCCTACGAGCAGTACTTC.

In its sample, this clonotype was seen many times. The chain has TRBV5-4 and TRBJ1-4, with D hard to call. The CDR3 has 15 residues. Looked up from germline, CDR1 is SGHNT and CDR2 is YYREEE (reference sequence). V lost 4 bases, J lost 0 bases, and 10 bases lay in between. CDR3 sequence: CASSLDGTTNEKLFF. In DNA, the CDR3 is TGTGCCAGCAGCCTGGACGGGACAACTAATGAAAAACTGTTTTTT.